Following are 16 T cell receptor beta chains from one sample sequenced in a study of T cell repertoires in ileal Crohn's disease. This table comes from immunoSEQ multiplex PCR, and its TCRdb copy is limited to in-frame clones, with some not included. The repertoire holds about 15,000 clones, with around nine tenths as singletons. Sequencing input: ileal tissue. These receptors all come from an adult with Crohn's disease.

The chain's CDR3 is CASSPDRAGGNTIYF. DNA of the CDR3: TGTGCCAGCTCGCCCGACAGGGCGGGTGGAAACACCATATATTTT. The V call is TRBV18, the J call TRBJ1-3; 7 bases line up with TRBD1. The CDR3 runs 15 residues. The germline V gene has CDR1 KGHSH and CDR2 LQKENI. V shed 6 bases and J 3 bases; nucleotides not matched to a gene: 8.

The chain links TRBV14 to TRBJ2-1, with 10 positions matching TRBD2. V was clipped by 4 bases and J by 4 bases; unmatched bases: 4. Germline V CDR1 and CDR2: SGHDN, FVKESK. The length of the CDR3 is 15 residues. Here the CDR3 DNA reads TGTGCCAGCAGCCGTGGGACTAGCGCTTACAATGAGCAGTTCTTC. This gives the protein CASSRGTSAYNEQFF.

In DNA, the CDR3 is TGTGCCAGCAGTCCTCGGGAGGGCCGGTACGAGCAGTACTTC. Translated: CASSPREGRYEQYF. The J gene is TRBJ2-7, the V gene TRBV2; TRBD2 matches at 8 bases. This CDR3 is 14 amino acids long. Unmatched junction bases numbered 7, after V lost 5 bases and J lost 4 bases. Germline V CDR1 and CDR2: SNHLY, FYNNEI.

CDR3 coding DNA: TGTGCCAGCAGTGAATGGGACAGCCAGGCGGGCTACCAAGAGACCCAGTACTTC. Its translation: CASSEWDSQAGYQETQYF. The chain employs TRBV2 and TRBJ2-5; 7 nucleotides line up with TRBD1. Germline V lookup: CDR1 SNHLY, CDR2 FYNNEI. CDR3 size: 18 residues. Trimming took 2 bases from V and 0 from J; bases not matched to a gene: 12.

This clone was recorded only once. This sequence joins TRBV18 and TRBJ2-7; 10 bases line up with TRBD1. Germline assignment: CDR1 KGHSH and CDR2 LQKENI. This CDR3 comprises 14 residues. Unmatched junction bases numbered 6, after V lost 6 bases and J lost 4 bases. The DNA for the CDR3 is TGTGCCAGCTCGCTGGACAGGGGGGGGTACGAGCAGTACTTC. Its protein is CASSLDRGGYEQYF. Full variable domain (rest looked up from reference TRBV18 and TRBJ2-7): NAGVMQNPRHLVRRRGQEARLRCSPMKGHSHVYWYRQLPEEGLKFMVYLQKENIIDESGMPKERFSAEFPKEGPSILRIQQVVRGDSAAYFCASSLDRGGYEQYFGPGTRLTVT.

With respect to this clone: Other nucleotide sequences in the sample specify the same CDR3. The rearrangement joins TRBV6-5 to TRBJ1-1, with D possibly TRBD1 on 6 matching bases. Per germline, CDR1 MNHEY and CDR2 SVGAGI. The CDR3 is 12 amino acids. Trimming left V 5 bases short and J 5 bases short, with 9 bases between. CDR3 sequence (DNA): TGTGCCAGCAGTACAGGGAGAACTGAAGCTTTCTTT. Translation gives CASSTGRTEAFF.

This rearrangement joins TRBV19 to TRBJ2-6; TRBD2 is a possible D gene (6 bases). This CDR3 spans 17 amino acids. Germline-derived CDR1 and CDR2 are LNHDA and SQIVND (reference sequence). The ends were cut back, 8 bases at V and 3 bases at J, with 20 bases in the middle. The CDR3, as DNA: TGTGCCAGTCGTTCCCTTCGGGCGGGGCTTGGGGCCAACGTCCTGACTTTC. This gives the protein CASRSLRAGLGANVLTF. Based on the CDR3 plus reference TRBV19 and TRBJ2-6, the full variable domain is DGGITQSPKYLFRKEGQNVTLSCEQNLNHDAMYWYRQDPGQGLRLIYYSQIVNDFQKGDIAEGYSVSREKKESFPLTVTSAQKNPTAFYLCASRSLRAGLGANVLTFGAGSRLTVL.

The rearrangement links TRBV5-4 to TRBJ1-1, with 7 bases fitting TRBD1. The CDR3 loop spans 14 amino acids. The V segment lost 3 bases and the J segment 2 bases; nucleotides outside the gene matches: 4. CDR1 SGHNT and CDR2 YYREEE come from the germline V gene (reference sequence). CDR3 residues: CASSSGTANTEAFF. The CDR3 DNA sequence: TGTGCCAGCAGCTCTGGGACAGCCAACACTGAAGCTTTCTTT.

J is TRBJ2-7 and V is TRBV2; 15 bases agree with TRBD2. The V and J ends lost 4 bases and 0 bases, in that order; junction bases with no gene match: 10. The CDR3 is made up of 19 amino acids. Per germline, CDR1 SNHLY and CDR2 FYNNEI. The CDR3 DNA reads as TGTGCCAGCAGTGTTGGACTAGCGGGAGGGACAGTCGGCTCCTACGAGCAGTACTTC. Translated, it gives CASSVGLAGGTVGSYEQYF.

The chain joins TRBV2 to TRBJ2-3; 9 bases align to TRBD1. CDR1 and CDR2 (germline): SNHLY, FYNNEI. V lost 2 bases and J lost 2; bases outside the gene matches: 11. The CDR3 is made up of 18 amino acids. CDR3 residues: CASSEYGTGKKDTDTQYF. The CDR3 nucleotides are TGTGCCAGCAGTGAATACGGGACAGGGAAGAAGGACACAGATACGCAGTATTTT.

The chain couples TRBV7-3 to TRBJ2-5; 13 nucleotides match TRBD2. The length of the CDR3 is 15 residues. V lost 5 bases to trimming and J lost 4 bases; unmatched junction nucleotides: 4. Germline V CDR1 and CDR2: SGHTA, FQGTGA. CDR3 amino acids: CASSLGLAGRETQYF. The CDR3 DNA is TGTGCCAGCAGCCTGGGACTAGCGGGACGAGAGACCCAGTACTTC. The whole variable domain, filled in from reference TRBV7-3 and TRBJ2-5, reads GAGVSQTPSNKVTEKGKYVELRCDPISGHTALYWYRQSLGQGPEFLIYFQGTGAADDSGLPNDRFFAVRPEGSVSTLKIQRTERGDSAVYLCASSLGLAGRETQYFGPGTRLLVL.

V and J are TRBV7-3 and TRBJ1-4; 7 bases are a match to TRBD1. The CDR3 has 20 amino acids. After removal of 0 bases from V and 0 bases from J, the junction contained 13 bases not matched to a gene. Germline assignment: CDR1 SGHTA and CDR2 FQGTGA. The CDR3 nucleotides read TGTGCCAGCAGCTTAACGGTGCATTTGGGACAGCTCACAACTAATGAAAAACTGTTTTTT. It translates to CASSLTVHLGQLTTNEKLFF.

The chain couples TRBV29-1 to TRBJ1-2; D call uncertain. The CDR3 runs 12 residues. CDR1 SQVTM and CDR2 ANQGSEA come from the germline V gene. The V end was cut by 4 bases, the J end by 1 base, with 7 bases between. CDR3 residues: CSVVLYNYGYTF. CDR3 coding DNA: TGCAGCGTTGTTCTCTATAACTATGGCTACACCTTC. Complete variable domain (other parts from reference TRBV29-1 and TRBJ1-2): SAVISQKPSRDICQRGTSLTIQCQVDSQVTMMFWYRQQPGQSLTLIATANQGSEATYESGFVIDKFPISRPNLTFSTLTVSNMSPEDSSIYLCSVVLYNYGYTFGSGTRLTVV.

This chain connects TRBV19 to TRBJ2-7, with TRBD1 matching over 8 bases. CDR3 length equals 15 residues. CDR1 is LNHDA and CDR2 is SQIVND in the germline V gene (reference sequence). V lost 5 bases, J lost 1 base, and 7 bases stayed unmatched. The CDR3 region has the DNA TGTGCCAGTAGTGGCAGACAGGGGCGGTCCTACGAGCAGTACTTC. Its protein is CASSGRQGRSYEQYF.

The CDR3 is CASKLLNLNTEAFF. The CDR3 coding sequence is TGTGCCAGTAAACTGTTAAATCTGAACACTGAAGCTTTCTTT. The V and J genes are TRBV19 and TRBJ1-1; D is ambiguous. V was trimmed by 7 bases and J by 0 bases, leaving 12 bases between them. CDR1 LNHDA and CDR2 SQIVND come from the germline V gene (reference sequence). CDR3 length equals 14 residues.

The chain is built from TRBV28 and TRBJ2-1; 9 bases match TRBD2. This CDR3 comprises 17 residues. The V and J ends lost 0 bases and 4 bases, in that order; junction bases with no gene match: 7. Germline loops: CDR1 MDHEN, CDR2 SYDVKM. CDR3 in DNA: TGTGCCAGCAGTTTATGGGGTAGCGGGAGTTCTTACAATGAGCAGTTCTTC. Its translation: CASSLWGSGSSYNEQFF. The entire variable domain, with the rest obtained from reference TRBV28 and TRBJ2-1, is as follows: DVKVTQSSRYLVKRTGEKVFLECVQDMDHENMFWYRQDPGLGLRLIYFSYDVKMKEKGDIPEGYSVSREKKERFSLILESASTNQTSMYLCASSLWGSGSSYNEQFFGPGTRLTVL.